This TCR beta chain was profiled in a study of blood T cell repertoires in COVID-19. About the study: Samples taken during acute and convalescent COVID-19 were collected in the United States, Italy and Spain.

Germline V CDR1 and CDR2: KGHSH, LQKENI. This CDR3 has 17 amino acids. Trimming took 3 bases from V and 2 from J; bases not matched to a gene: 6. Assay used: immunoSEQ multiplex PCR; TCRdb lists only in-frame clones, some missing. The data show fewer than 500,000 clones, with 81% seen just once and under 1.2% held by the top ten. This clonotype was obtained from a human donor with acute or convalescent COVID-19. The donor label of this sample is uncertain. The specimen was peripheral blood. The V and J genes are TRBV18 and TRBJ2-7; 14 nucleotides line up with TRBD2. In nucleotides, the CDR3 is TGTGCCAGCTCACCGACTAGCGGGAGGGCAAAGCCCTACGAGCAGTACTTC. It is translated as CASSPTSGRAKPYEQYF.